This T cell receptor (beta chain) appears in the sequencing data of a study of T cells in localized non-small cell lung cancer. V lost 0 bases and J lost 3, with 9 bases in between. This CDR3 spans 14 amino acids. Germline V gives CDR1 SGDLS, CDR2 YYNGEE. Libraries were prepared by immunoSEQ multiplex PCR; TCRdb keeps only in-frame clonotypes and omits some of them. This table has some 2,200 clones, 30% appearing once. By share, this clone counts as medium-sized. Its cognate antigen is unknown. General observations from the study: Those with higher blood T cell density had longer overall survival. Turning up in adjacent lung were a median around 60 of the top 100 tumor clones. T cell clonality was highest in uninvolved adjacent lung, above tumor.

The TCR originated in a female donor of 60 years or more with stage I squamous cell lung carcinoma. This material consisted of normal lung tissue next to the tumor, taken before any cancer treatment. The gene calls are TRBV9 and TRBJ1-2, with D unclear. The CDR3 nucleotides read TGTGCCAGCAGCGTAGGTGGGAGCGACTATGGCTACACCTTC. As protein: CASSVGGSDYGYTF.